One and the same sample provided the 23 T cell receptor beta chains below, sequenced in a study of T cell responses to AZD1222 COVID-19 vaccine. Method: immunoSEQ multiplex PCR; TCRdb's copy keeps in-frame clones and lacks some. Altogether 85,000 to 120,000 clones are present, approximately 84% being singletons, with the ten largest covering approximately 15%. The material sequenced was peripheral blood, taken on day 0 of AZD1222 vaccination. The receptors here all came from an adult in good health.

J is TRBJ2-6 and V is TRBV27; D gene unclear. V was pared by 7 bases and J by 2 bases, with 12 bases between. Germline V CDR1 and CDR2: MNHEY, SMNVEV (reference sequence). There are 15 residues in the CDR3. CDR3 amino acids: CASKAVLPGANVLTF. CDR3 in DNA: TGTGCCAGCAAGGCAGTTCTACCTGGGGCCAACGTCCTGACTTTC.

The chain has TRBV18 and TRBJ2-1; D not certain. There are 12 residues in the CDR3. V was cut by 0 bases and J by 10 bases, with 7 bases left in between. CDR1 KGHSH and CDR2 LQKENI come from the germline V gene. CDR3 coding DNA: TGTGCCAGCTCACCACCGGATGACGAGCAGTTCTTC. Translating it yields CASSPPDDEQFF.

The chain couples TRBV7-2 to TRBJ2-2; 9 nucleotides align to TRBD2. In germline, CDR1 is SGHTA, CDR2 FQGNSA. After removal of 6 bases from V and 6 bases from J, the junction contained 5 bases not matched to a gene. The CDR3 sequence is 14 residues long. The CDR3 DNA reads TGTGCCAGCAGACCCCGACTAGCGGCCGGGGAGCTGTTTTTT. Translation: CASRPRLAAGELFF.

The chain employs TRBV28 and TRBJ1-1, with D tentatively TRBD1 (5 bases). Trimming pared 6 bases from V and 11 bases from J, leaving 25 bases between. CDR1 MDHEN and CDR2 SYDVKM come from the germline V gene. This CDR3 region has 15 residues. The chain's CDR3 is CASSLRWGTGTVAFF. The CDR3 DNA sequence: TGTGCCAGCAGCCTTAGGTGGGGAACAGGAACGGTGGCTTTCTTT.

V usage is TRBV19 and J usage is TRBJ1-4; no clear D. The CDR3 extends over 14 amino acids. V was shortened by 5 bases and J by 5 bases, with 12 bases between the two germline ends. The germline CDR1 and CDR2 sequences are LNHDA and SQIVND (reference sequence). CDR3 sequence reads: CASSDTTQNEKLFF. CDR3 in DNA: TGTGCCAGTAGTGACACCACCCAGAATGAAAAACTGTTTTTT.

The rearrangement uses TRBV7-3 and TRBJ2-2; possible D gene TRBD1, 6 bases. V lost 5 bases and J lost 9, with 13 bases in between. Germline values: CDR1 SGHTA, CDR2 FQGTGA. The CDR3 is 13 amino acids. CDR3 in amino acids: CASSMTGGRELFF. The CDR3 coding sequence is TGTGCCAGCAGCATGACTGGGGGCCGGGAGCTGTTTTTT.

V is TRBV7-6 and J is TRBJ1-5; D gene ambiguous. V gave up 1 base and J gave up 8 bases, with 6 bases separating them. Germline-derived CDR1 and CDR2 are SGHVS and FNYEAQ. The CDR3 contains 12 residues. CDR3 sequence reads: CASSLGDEPQHF. The CDR3, as DNA: TGTGCCAGCAGCTTAGGAGACGAGCCCCAGCATTTT.

The gene calls are TRBV6-5 and TRBJ1-2; possible D gene TRBD1, 6 bases. V was pared by 2 bases and J by 5 bases, with 15 bases between. This CDR3 region has 15 residues. Germline V gene data show CDR1 as MNHEY and CDR2 as SVGAGI. The CDR3 bases are TGTGCCAGCAGTTACAAATCCGGGACAAGTTATGGCTACACCTTC. Translating gives CASSYKSGTSYGYTF.

This clone has a handful of counts. This chain joins TRBV5-1 and TRBJ1-1, with D unresolved. The CDR3 length is 13 residues. Trimming took off 3 bases at V and 5 bases at J, with 11 bases between the two ends. Germline V lookup: CDR1 SGHRS, CDR2 YFSETQ. The DNA of the CDR3 is TGCGCCAGCAGCTCGGCTGACATAACTGAAGCTTTCTTT. Translated: CASSSADITEAFF.

The sample holds a few counts of this clone. The chain is built from TRBV12-3 or TRBV12-4 and TRBJ1-2; D gene uncertain. V was clipped by 2 bases and J by 2 bases, with 6 bases between them. There are 13 residues in the CDR3. CDR3 in DNA: TGTGCCAGCAGTTTAAACAGAAACTATGGCTACACCTTC. It translates to CASSLNRNYGYTF.

The chain links TRBV9 to TRBJ1-2, with 12 bases identical to TRBD1. Germline loops: CDR1 SGDLS, CDR2 YYNGEE. J gave up 8 bases and V 3 bases, and 8 bases lay outside the gene matches. CDR3 size: 15 residues. CDR3 DNA: TGTGCCAGCAGCGATGGGACAGGGGGCCTGTGGGGCTACACCTTC. This codes for CASSDGTGGLWGYTF. Supplemented by reference TRBV9 and TRBJ1-2, the full variable domain reads DSGVTQTPKHLITATGQRVTLRCSPRSGDLSVYWYQQSLDQGLQFLIQYYNGEERAKGNILERFSAQQFPDLHSELNLSSLELGDSALYFCASSDGTGGLWGYTFGSGTRLTVV.

This chain links TRBV10-3 with TRBJ2-3, with 9 nucleotides matching TRBD2. Germline values: CDR1 ENHRY, CDR2 SYGVKD. The ends lost 4 bases at V and 1 base at J; junction bases unmatched: 12. CDR3 length: 18 amino acids. As DNA, the CDR3 is TGTGCCATCAGTGCTAATAGCGGGAGTTTTCGAGGCACAGATACGCAGTATTTT. It encodes CAISANSGSFRGTDTQYF.

CDR3 nucleotides: TGTGCCAGCAGCCTCCGACAGGTTAGAGGCAATGAGCAGTTCTTC. Translating it yields CASSLRQVRGNEQFF. V gene TRBV7-6 combines with J gene TRBJ2-1; possibly TRBD1 for D (6 bases). This CDR3 spans 15 amino acids. The germline V gene has CDR1 SGHVS and CDR2 FNYEAQ. Deletions cut 5 bases from V and 6 bases from J, with 17 bases between.

This rearrangement joins TRBV18 to TRBJ2-2, with D perhaps matching TRBD1 or TRBD2 (5 bases each). Germline V gene sequence: CDR1 KGHSH, CDR2 LQKENI. This CDR3 spans 17 amino acids. V dropped 0 bases and J dropped 2 bases, with 13 bases sitting between them. The CDR3 DNA reads TGTGCCAGCTCACCACCAGCGTTCGGGACCAACACCGGGGAGCTGTTTTTT. As protein: CASSPPAFGTNTGELFF. The variable domain in full, with the rest retrieved from reference TRBV18 and TRBJ2-2, is NAGVMQNPRHLVRRRGQEARLRCSPMKGHSHVYWYRQLPEEGLKFMVYLQKENIIDESGMPKERFSAEFPKEGPSILRIQQVVRGDSAAYFCASSPPAFGTNTGELFFGEGSRLTVL.

The chain recombines TRBV19 with TRBJ2-1; the match to TRBD2 covers 9 bases. Trimming took 3 bases from V and 6 from J; bases not matched to a gene: 3. The CDR3 is 14 residues long. From germline, CDR1 is LNHDA and CDR2 SQIVND (reference sequence). The CDR3 sequence is CASSMREGLNEQFF. CDR3 nucleotides: TGTGCCAGTAGTATGCGGGAGGGCCTCAATGAGCAGTTCTTC.

CDR3 region: CASSSGTSGRRGQETQYF. DNA of the CDR3: TGTGCCAGCAGTTCAGGGACTAGCGGGAGGAGGGGGCAAGAGACCCAGTACTTC. This chain joins TRBV7-2 and TRBJ2-5; 15 bases are a match to TRBD2. This CDR3 spans 18 amino acids. V lost 6 bases and J lost 2; bases outside the gene matches: 10. Germline V gene data show CDR1 as SGHTA and CDR2 as FQGNSA.

This clone was counted only a few times. J is TRBJ2-7 and V is TRBV7-7; D may correspond to TRBD1 or TRBD2 (5 bases each). The length of the CDR3 is 13 residues. Deletions cut 5 bases from V and 4 bases from J, with 12 bases between. In germline, CDR1 is SSHAT, CDR2 FNYEAQ (reference sequence). CDR3 amino acids: CASSTGRKYEQYV. CDR3 bases: TGTGCCAGCAGCACGGGACGGAAATACGAGCAGTACGTC.

The chain is built from TRBV6-5 and TRBJ2-7, with no clear D. This CDR3 has 14 residues. Germline assignment: CDR1 MNHEY and CDR2 SVGAGI. The V and J ends lost 2 bases and 3 bases respectively, with 11 bases between them. The CDR3 DNA reads as TGTGCCAGCAGTTACAAGGCAGGAAACTACGAGCAGTACGTC. It yields the protein CASSYKAGNYEQYV.

The V gene is TRBV3-1 (or the pseudogene TRBV3-2), the J gene TRBJ1-1, with a possible D match to TRBD1 (6 bases). Germline values: CDR1 LGHDT, CDR2 YNNKEL (reference sequence). This CDR3 is 16 amino acids long. The V and J ends lost 4 bases and 1 base respectively, with 16 bases between them. The CDR3 is CASSRGRGGTNTEAFF. The CDR3, as DNA: TGTGCCAGCAGCCGAGGGAGGGGGGGGACGAACACTGAAGCTTTCTTT.

The chain links TRBV4-2 to TRBJ1-1; TRBD1 is a possible D gene (6 bases). Deletions cut 0 bases from V and 3 bases from J, with 11 bases between. CDR3 size: 15 residues. Germline V gene sequence: CDR1 LGHNA, CDR2 YNFKEQ. In DNA, the CDR3 is TGTGCCAGCAGCCAAGAAGCAGGGGTCCACACTGAAGCTTTCTTT. Translation gives CASSQEAGVHTEAFF.

The V call is TRBV28, the J call TRBJ1-5, with TRBD1 matching over 11 bases. Germline CDR1 MDHEN, CDR2 SYDVKM. Trimming took 6 bases from V and 6 from J; bases not matched to a gene: 10. The CDR3 length is 16 residues. The CDR3 DNA sequence: TGTGCCAGCAGCACCTGGACAGGGGGCACAAGTCAGCCCCAGCATTTT. Its protein product is CASSTWTGGTSQPQHF.

The chain is built from TRBV28 and TRBJ2-1; 9 positions match TRBD1. The germline V gene has CDR1 MDHEN and CDR2 SYDVKM. J was trimmed by 5 bases and V by 6 bases; bases with no gene match: 8. This CDR3 contains 15 residues. This CDR3 is CASSMGTGHHNEQFF. In DNA form, the CDR3 reads TGTGCCAGCAGCATGGGGACAGGGCACCACAATGAGCAGTTCTTC.

The genes are TRBV6-6 and TRBJ2-7; 10 bases are shared with TRBD2. CDR1 and CDR2 from the germline V gene are MNHNY and SVGAGI (reference sequence). The CDR3 sequence is 14 residues long. V lost 2 bases to trimming and J lost 2 bases; unmatched junction nucleotides: 0. CDR3 nucleotide sequence: TGTGCCAGCAGTTACCTAGCGGGGGCCTACGAGCAGTACTTC. This gives the protein CASSYLAGAYEQYF.